This T cell receptor beta chain emerged from a study of identical twins. Regarding the study as a whole: In cord blood, abundant beta clonotypes had fewer insertions; memory showed no trend.

Each donor was a healthy Caucasian. One entry per CDR3 protein results from TCRdb running MiXCR on the 5' RACE reads. The data show some 630,000 distinct CDR3 sequences, roughly 6.6% seen once. Germline loops: CDR1 MNHNS, CDR2 SASEGT. The ends were cut back, 6 bases at V and 1 base at J, with 16 bases in the middle. This CDR3 comprises 16 residues. This clonotype has just a few counts. Its antigen is unidentified. These data also featured in a second study, about yellow fever vaccine responses in identical twins.

Sequences were obtained from PBMCs. This clonotype was obtained from a young woman in good health. The V call is TRBV6-1, the J call TRBJ1-5; D is perhaps TRBD1 (6 bases). The chain's CDR3 is CASSLSPGASNQPQHF. The CDR3 nucleotides are TGTGCCAGCAGCCTATCCCCAGGGGCGAGCAATCAGCCCCAGCATTTT.